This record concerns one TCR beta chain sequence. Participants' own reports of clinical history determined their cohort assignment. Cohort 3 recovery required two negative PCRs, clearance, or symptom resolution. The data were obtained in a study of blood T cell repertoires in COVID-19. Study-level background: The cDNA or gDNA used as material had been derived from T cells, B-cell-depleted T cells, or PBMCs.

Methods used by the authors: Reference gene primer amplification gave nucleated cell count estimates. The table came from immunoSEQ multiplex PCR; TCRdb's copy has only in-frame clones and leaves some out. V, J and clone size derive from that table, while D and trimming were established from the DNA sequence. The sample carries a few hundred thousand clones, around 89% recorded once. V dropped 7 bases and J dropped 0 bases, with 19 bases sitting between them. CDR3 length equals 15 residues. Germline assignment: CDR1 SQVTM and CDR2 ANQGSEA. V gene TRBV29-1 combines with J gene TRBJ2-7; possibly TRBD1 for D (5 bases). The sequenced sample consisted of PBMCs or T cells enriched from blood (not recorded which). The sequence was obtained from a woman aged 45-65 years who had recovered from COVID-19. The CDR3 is CSASTRQGNSYEQYF. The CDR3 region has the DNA TGCAGCGCTAGTACCCGGCAGGGAAACTCCTACGAGCAGTACTTC.